Presented here are 8 T cell receptor beta chains from one specimen sequenced in a study of blood T cell repertoires in COVID-19. The repertoire was sequenced with immunoSEQ multiplex PCR; TCRdb's copy has only in-frame clones and lacks some. The sample lists over 45,000 clones; approximately 83% were seen once. The specimen sequenced was peripheral blood. Every receptor here comes from a man between 65 and 80 years old with acute or convalescent COVID-19.

The genes are TRBV20-1 and TRBJ1-2, with D tentatively TRBD1 (5 bases). Trimming took off 3 bases at V and 4 bases at J, with 15 bases between the two ends. CDR3 length: 14 residues. The germline V gene has CDR1 DFQATT and CDR2 SNEGSKA (reference sequence). The CDR3 nucleotides read TGCAGTGCTAGTCAAACAGGTGAACCCTATGGCTACACCTTC. It encodes CSASQTGEPYGYTF.

V and J are TRBV30 and TRBJ1-1; TRBD1 is a possible D gene (5 bases). V was pared by 2 bases and J by 2 bases, with 9 bases between. The CDR3 is 13 amino acids. Germline V CDR1 and CDR2: GTSNPN, SVGIG (reference sequence). Here the CDR3 DNA reads TGTGCCTGGAGTATACAGGTAAACACTGAAGCTTTCTTT. Residues: CAWSIQVNTEAFF.

This clone was observed once. The V gene is TRBV5-6, the J gene TRBJ2-7, with 10 bases matching TRBD1. Germline CDR1 is SGHDT and CDR2 is YYEEEE. The CDR3 length is 14 residues. Trimming at V came to 4 bases and at J to 4 bases, leaving 5 bases not matched to a gene. For the CDR3, the DNA is TGTGCCAGCAGCCTACGACAGGGGGCTTACGAGCAGTACTTC. This codes for CASSLRQGAYEQYF. Full variable domain (outside the CDR3, taken from reference TRBV5-6 and TRBJ2-7): DAGVTQSPTHLIKTRGQQVTLRCSPKSGHDTVSWYQQALGQGPQFIFQYYEEEERQRGNFPDRFSGHQFPNYSSELNVNALLLGDSALYLCASSLRQGAYEQYFGPGTRLTVT.

This chain uses TRBV30 with TRBJ1-5; 12 nucleotides match TRBD1. This CDR3 region has 17 residues. Germline-derived CDR1 and CDR2 are GTSNPN and SVGIG (reference sequence). V was pared by 1 base and J by 7 bases, with 11 bases of the junction left unmatched. CDR3 loop: CAWSGTTGTGGWQPQHF. Written as DNA, the CDR3 is TGTGCCTGGAGTGGGACAACCGGGACAGGGGGCTGGCAGCCCCAGCATTTT.

This sequence joins TRBV27 and TRBJ2-1, with a weak D call TRBD2 (6 bases). Trimming cost V 5 bases and J 4 bases, with 9 bases left between them. This CDR3 is built from 13 residues. CDR1 MNHEY and CDR2 SMNVEV come from the germline V gene (reference sequence). In nucleotides, the CDR3 is TGTGCCAGCAGTCCCCGGGGGTACAATGAGCAGTTCTTC. Amino acid sequence: CASSPRGYNEQFF.

The chain employs TRBV9 and TRBJ2-7, with 8 bases lining up with TRBD2. V shed 4 bases and J 2 bases; nucleotides not matched to a gene: 5. The germline V gene has CDR1 SGDLS and CDR2 YYNGEE. The CDR3 covers 14 residues. CDR3 loop: CASSFSGDTYEQYF. For the CDR3, the DNA is TGTGCCAGCAGCTTTAGCGGGGATACCTACGAGCAGTACTTC.

This rearrangement joins TRBV18 to TRBJ1-2; 8 nucleotides align to TRBD1. With V trimmed by 3 bases and J by 8 bases, 8 bases remained unmatched. Germline CDR1 is KGHSH and CDR2 is LQKENI. This CDR3 region has 14 residues. The CDR3 loop is CASSPQNRGGGYTF. The CDR3 bases are TGTGCCAGCTCACCCCAAAACAGGGGGGGAGGCTACACCTTC.

The rearrangement uses TRBV5-1 and TRBJ2-5, with a possible D match to TRBD1 (5 bases). This CDR3 is built from 13 residues. Trimming took 7 bases from V and 2 from J, leaving 12 bases between them. Looked up from germline, CDR1 is SGHRS and CDR2 is YFSETQ. For the CDR3, the DNA is TGCGCCAGCCGACGCGGACAACAAGAGACCCAGTACTTC. Its protein product is CASRRGQQETQYF.